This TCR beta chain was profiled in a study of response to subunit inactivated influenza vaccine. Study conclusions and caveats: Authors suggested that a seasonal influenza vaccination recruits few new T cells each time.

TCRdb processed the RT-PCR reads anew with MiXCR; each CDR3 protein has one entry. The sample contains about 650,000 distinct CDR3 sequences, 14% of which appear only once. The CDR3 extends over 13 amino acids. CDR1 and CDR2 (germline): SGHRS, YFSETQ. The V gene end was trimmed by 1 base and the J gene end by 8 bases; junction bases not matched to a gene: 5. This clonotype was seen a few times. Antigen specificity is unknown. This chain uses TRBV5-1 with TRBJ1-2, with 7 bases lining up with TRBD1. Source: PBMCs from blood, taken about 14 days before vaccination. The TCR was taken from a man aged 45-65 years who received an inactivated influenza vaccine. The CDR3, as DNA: TGCGCCAGCAGCTTGACAGGGGATAAAGGCTACACCTTC. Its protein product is CASSLTGDKGYTF.